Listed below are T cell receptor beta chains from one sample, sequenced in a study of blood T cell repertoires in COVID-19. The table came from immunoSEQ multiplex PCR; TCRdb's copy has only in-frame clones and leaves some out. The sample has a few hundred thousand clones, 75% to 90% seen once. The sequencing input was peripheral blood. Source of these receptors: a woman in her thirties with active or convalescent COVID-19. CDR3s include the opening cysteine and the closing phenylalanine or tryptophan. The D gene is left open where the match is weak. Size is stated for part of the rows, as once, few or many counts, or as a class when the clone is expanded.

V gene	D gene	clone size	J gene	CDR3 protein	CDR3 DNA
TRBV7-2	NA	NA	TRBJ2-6	CASSYSSGANVLTF	TGTGCCAGCAGCTATAGCTCTGGGGCCAACGTCCTGACTTTC
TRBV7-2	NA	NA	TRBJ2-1	CASSLRQLGGAYEQFF	TGTGCCAGCAGCTTGCGCCAGCTGGGGGGGGCGTATGAGCAGTTCTTC
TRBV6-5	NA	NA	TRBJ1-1	CASSLDTGTEAFF	TGTGCCAGCAGTTTAGACACTGGCACTGAAGCTTTCTTT
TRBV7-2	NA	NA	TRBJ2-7	CASSLASQSGTYEQYF	TGTGCCAGCAGCTTAGCGTCGCAGTCTGGTACCTACGAGCAGTACTTC
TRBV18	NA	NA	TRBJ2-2	CASSPRGAGELFF	TGTGCCAGCTCACCACGAGGCGCCGGGGAGCTGTTTTTT
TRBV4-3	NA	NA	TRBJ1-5	CASSQDSGQPQHF	TGCGCCAGCAGCCAAGATAGCGGCCAGCCCCAGCATTTT
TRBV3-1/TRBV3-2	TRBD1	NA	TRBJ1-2	CASSQVKNNRFVRGLRGYTF	TGTGCCAGCAGTCAAGTAAAAAATAATAGGTTTGTAAGGGGGCTAAGGGGCTACACCTTC
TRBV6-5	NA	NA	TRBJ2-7	CASSYGGLLASEQYF	TGTGCCAGCAGTTACGGGGGACTTCTAGCAAGCGAGCAGTACTTC
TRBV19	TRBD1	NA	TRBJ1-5	CASSIEGQGYQPQHF	TGTGCCAGTAGTATCGAAGGACAGGGGTATCAGCCCCAGCATTTT
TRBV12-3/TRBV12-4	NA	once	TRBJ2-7	CASSSTGYEQYF	TGTGCCAGCAGCAGTACAGGGTATGAGCAGTACTTC
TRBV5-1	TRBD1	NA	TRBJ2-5	CASSHPDRVTETQYF	TGCGCCAGCAGCCATCCGGACAGGGTGACGGAGACCCAGTACTTC
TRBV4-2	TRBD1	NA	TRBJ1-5	CASSLLSGTGDVQPQHF	TGTGCCAGCAGCCTCCTGAGCGGGACAGGGGATGTTCAGCCCCAGCATTTT
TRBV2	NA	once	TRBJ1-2	CASSDDGREGGYTF	TGTGCCAGCAGTGATGACGGCAGGGAAGGTGGCTACACCTTC
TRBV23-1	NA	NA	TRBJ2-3	CASSQSFRTDTQYF	TGCGCCAGCAGTCAATCCTTCCGCACAGATACGCAGTATTTT
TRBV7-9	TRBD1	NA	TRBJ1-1	CASSSAGGNTEAFF	TGTGCCAGCAGCTCAGCAGGGGGCAACACTGAAGCTTTCTTT
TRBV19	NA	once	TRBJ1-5	CASSTEGNQPQHF	TGTGCCAGTAGTACCGAGGGCAATCAGCCCCAGCATTTT
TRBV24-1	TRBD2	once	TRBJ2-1	CATSDWSSGGGYNEQFF	TGTGCCACCAGTGATTGGTCTAGCGGGGGGGGTTACAATGAGCAGTTCTTC
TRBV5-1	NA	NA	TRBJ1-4	CASSLNIATNEKLFF	TGCGCCAGCAGCCTGAACATTGCAACTAATGAAAAACTGTTTTTT
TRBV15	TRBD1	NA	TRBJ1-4	CATSRAPGTESEKLFF	TGTGCCACCAGCAGAGCCCCGGGGACAGAGAGTGAAAAACTGTTTTTT
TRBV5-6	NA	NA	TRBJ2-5	CASSLAGWQETQYF	TGTGCCAGCAGCTTGGCGGGGTGGCAAGAGACCCAGTACTTC
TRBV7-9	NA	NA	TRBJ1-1	CASSLGSFLGQAFF	TGTGCCAGCAGCTTAGGATCATTTCTGGGCCAAGCTTTCTTT
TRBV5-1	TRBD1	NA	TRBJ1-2	CASSLQGASYGYTF	TGCGCCAGCAGCTTACAGGGGGCTAGCTATGGCTACACCTTC
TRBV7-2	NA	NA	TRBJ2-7	CASSLMASLSTNYEQYF	TGTGCCAGCAGCTTAATGGCTAGCCTATCCACCAACTACGAGCAGTACTTC
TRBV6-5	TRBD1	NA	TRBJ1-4	CASRSGQGEKLFF	TGTGCCAGCCGAAGTGGACAGGGGGAAAAACTGTTTTTT
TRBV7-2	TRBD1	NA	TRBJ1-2	CASSLGRRTGNYGYTF	TGTGCCAGCAGCTTAGGCCGTCGGACAGGAAACTATGGCTACACCTTC
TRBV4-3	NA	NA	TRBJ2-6	CASSQESTSGANVLTF	TGCGCCAGCAGCCAAGAATCGACTTCTGGGGCCAACGTCCTGACTTTC
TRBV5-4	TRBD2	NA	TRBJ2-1	CASSLRRGDIYNEQFF	TGTGCCAGCAGCTTGCGGCGGGGGGACATATACAATGAGCAGTTCTTC
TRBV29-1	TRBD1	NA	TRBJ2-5	CSVERDSEETQYF	TGCAGCGTTGAACGGGACAGCGAGGAGACCCAGTACTTC
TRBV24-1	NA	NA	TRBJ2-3	CATSDEQITDTQYF	TGTGCCACCAGTGATGAGCAAATAACAGATACGCAGTATTTT
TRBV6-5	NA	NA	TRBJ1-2	CASSYTGLAGYTF	TGTGCCAGCAGTTACACGGGTTTGGCTGGCTACACCTTC
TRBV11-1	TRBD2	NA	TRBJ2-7	CASSLNAGEPYEQYF	TGTGCCAGCAGCTTAAATGCGGGGGAACCCTACGAGCAGTACTTC
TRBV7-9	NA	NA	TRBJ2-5	CASSLLSGETQYF	TGTGCCAGCAGCTTATTGTCAGGGGAGACCCAGTACTTC
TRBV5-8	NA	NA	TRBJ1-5	CASSTRLLLRGNQPQHF	TGTGCCAGCAGTACTCGTTTACTTCTGAGGGGCAATCAGCCCCAGCATTTT
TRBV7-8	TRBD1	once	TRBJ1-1	CASSKERTGTGTAEAFF	TGTGCCAGCAGCAAAGAAAGGACCGGGACAGGGACGGCTGAAGCTTTCTTT
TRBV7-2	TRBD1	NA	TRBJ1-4	CASSLGTGAQLELFF	TGTGCCAGCAGCTTAGGGACAGGGGCACAACTGGAACTGTTTTTT
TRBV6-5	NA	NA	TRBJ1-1	CASSYSRSWNTEAFF	TGTGCCAGCAGTTACTCGCGGTCATGGAACACTGAAGCTTTCTTT
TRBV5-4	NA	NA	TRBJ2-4	CASSFGLKNIQYF	TGTGCCAGCAGCTTTGGACTGAAAAACATTCAGTACTTC
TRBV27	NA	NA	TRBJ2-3	CASSSRTITDTQYF	TGTGCCAGCAGTTCCCGGACTATTACAGATACGCAGTATTTT
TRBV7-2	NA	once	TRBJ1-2	CASSLAPGALDRGYTF	TGTGCCAGCAGCTTAGCTCCAGGGGCCCTCGACCGGGGCTACACCTTC
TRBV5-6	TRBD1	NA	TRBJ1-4	CASSLARDRATNEKLFF	TGTGCCAGCAGCTTGGCCAGGGACAGGGCCACTAATGAAAAACTGTTTTTT
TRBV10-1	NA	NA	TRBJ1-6	CASSAPRQATTPLHF	TGCGCCAGCAGTGCGCCTAGACAGGCTACTACACCCCTCCACTTT